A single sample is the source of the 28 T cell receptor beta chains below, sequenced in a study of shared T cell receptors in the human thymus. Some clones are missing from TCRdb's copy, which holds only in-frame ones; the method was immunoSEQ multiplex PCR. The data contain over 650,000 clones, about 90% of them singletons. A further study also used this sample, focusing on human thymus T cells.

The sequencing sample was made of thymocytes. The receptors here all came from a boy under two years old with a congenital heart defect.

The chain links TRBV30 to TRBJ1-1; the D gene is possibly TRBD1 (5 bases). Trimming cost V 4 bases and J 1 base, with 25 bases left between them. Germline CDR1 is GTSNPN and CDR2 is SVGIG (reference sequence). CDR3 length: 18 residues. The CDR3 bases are TGTGCCTGGACCCGAACCGGACAAGGGATGGTGGCGAACACTGAAGCTTTCTTT. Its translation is CAWTRTGQGMVANTEAFF.

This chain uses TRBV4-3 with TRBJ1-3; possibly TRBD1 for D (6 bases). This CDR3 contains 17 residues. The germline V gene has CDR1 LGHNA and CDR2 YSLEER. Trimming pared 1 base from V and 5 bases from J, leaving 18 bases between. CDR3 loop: CASSQGMTGSLRNTIYF. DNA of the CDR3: TGCGCCAGCAGCCAAGGCATGACAGGTAGCTTAAGAAACACCATATATTTT.

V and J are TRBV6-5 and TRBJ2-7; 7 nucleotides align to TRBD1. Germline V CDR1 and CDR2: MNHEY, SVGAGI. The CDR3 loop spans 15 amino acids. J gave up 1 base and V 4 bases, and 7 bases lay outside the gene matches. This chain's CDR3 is CASSSFGQDSYEQYF. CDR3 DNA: TGTGCCAGCAGTTCCTTCGGACAGGATTCCTACGAGCAGTACTTC.

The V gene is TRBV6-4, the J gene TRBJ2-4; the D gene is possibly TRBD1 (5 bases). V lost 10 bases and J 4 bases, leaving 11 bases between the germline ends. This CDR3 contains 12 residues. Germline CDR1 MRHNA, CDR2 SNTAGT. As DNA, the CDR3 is TGTGCCACCAAGGGGCCAAAAAACATTCAGTACTTC. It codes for CATKGPKNIQYF.

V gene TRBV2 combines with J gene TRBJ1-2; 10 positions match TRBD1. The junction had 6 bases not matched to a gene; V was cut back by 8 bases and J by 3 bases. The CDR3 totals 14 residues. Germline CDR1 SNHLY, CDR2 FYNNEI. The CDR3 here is CASGRDRGYYGYTF. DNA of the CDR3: TGTGCCAGCGGTAGGGACAGGGGATACTATGGCTACACCTTC.

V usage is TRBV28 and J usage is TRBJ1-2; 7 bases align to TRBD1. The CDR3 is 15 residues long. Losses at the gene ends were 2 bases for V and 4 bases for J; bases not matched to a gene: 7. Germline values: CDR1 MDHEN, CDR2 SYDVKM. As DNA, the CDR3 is TGTGCCAGCAGTTTAAGGACAGGTCAATTCTATGGCTACACCTTC. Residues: CASSLRTGQFYGYTF.

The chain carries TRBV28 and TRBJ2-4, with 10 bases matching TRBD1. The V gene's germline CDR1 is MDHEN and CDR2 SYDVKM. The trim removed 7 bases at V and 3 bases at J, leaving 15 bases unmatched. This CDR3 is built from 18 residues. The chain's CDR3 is CASTPSGQGKGDKNIQYF. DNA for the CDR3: TGTGCCAGCACCCCCTCGGGACAGGGGAAAGGAGACAAAAACATTCAGTACTTC.

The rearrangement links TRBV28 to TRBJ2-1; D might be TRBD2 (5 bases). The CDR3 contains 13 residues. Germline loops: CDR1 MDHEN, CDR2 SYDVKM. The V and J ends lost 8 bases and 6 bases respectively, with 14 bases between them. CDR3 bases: TGTGCCAGCGGATCTAGCATCGGCAATGAGCAGTTCTTC. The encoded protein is CASGSSIGNEQFF.

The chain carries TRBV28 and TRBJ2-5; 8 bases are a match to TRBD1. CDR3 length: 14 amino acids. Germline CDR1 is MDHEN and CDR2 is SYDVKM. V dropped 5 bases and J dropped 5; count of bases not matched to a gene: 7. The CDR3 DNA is TGTGCCAGCAGTCCATCATACAGGGGGGAGACCCAGTACTTC. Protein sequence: CASSPSYRGETQYF.

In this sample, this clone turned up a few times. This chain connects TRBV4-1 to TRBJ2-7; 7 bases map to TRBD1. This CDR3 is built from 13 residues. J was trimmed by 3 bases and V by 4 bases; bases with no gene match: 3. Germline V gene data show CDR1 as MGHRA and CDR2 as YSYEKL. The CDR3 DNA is TGCGCCAGCAGCCCCGGGACAGTCTACGAGCAGTACTTC. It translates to CASSPGTVYEQYF.

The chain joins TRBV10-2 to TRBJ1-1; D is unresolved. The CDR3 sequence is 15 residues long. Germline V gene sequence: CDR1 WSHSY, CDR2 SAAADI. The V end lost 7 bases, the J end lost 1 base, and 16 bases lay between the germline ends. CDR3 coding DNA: TGCGCCAGCATAAACAAATTACGGGGGAACACTGAAGCTTTCTTT. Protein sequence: CASINKLRGNTEAFF.

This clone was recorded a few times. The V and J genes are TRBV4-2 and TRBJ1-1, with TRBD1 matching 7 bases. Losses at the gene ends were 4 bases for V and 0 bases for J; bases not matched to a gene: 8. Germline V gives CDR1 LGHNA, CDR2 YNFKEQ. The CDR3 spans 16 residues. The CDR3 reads CASSPPPQGMNTEAFF. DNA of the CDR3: TGTGCCAGCAGCCCCCCCCCACAGGGGATGAACACTGAAGCTTTCTTT.

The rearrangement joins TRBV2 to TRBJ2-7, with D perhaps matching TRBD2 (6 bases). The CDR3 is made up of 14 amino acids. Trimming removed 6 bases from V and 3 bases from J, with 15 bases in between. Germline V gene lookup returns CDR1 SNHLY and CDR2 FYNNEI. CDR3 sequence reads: CASRAGPSLYEQYF. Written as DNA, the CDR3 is TGTGCCAGCAGGGCGGGACCCTCCCTCTACGAGCAGTACTTC. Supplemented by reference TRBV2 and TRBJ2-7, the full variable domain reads EPEVTQTPSHQVTQMGQEVILRCVPISNHLYFYWYRQILGQKVEFLVSFYNNEISEKSEIFDDQFSVERPDGSNFTLKIRSTKLEDSAMYFCASRAGPSLYEQYFGPGTRLTVT.

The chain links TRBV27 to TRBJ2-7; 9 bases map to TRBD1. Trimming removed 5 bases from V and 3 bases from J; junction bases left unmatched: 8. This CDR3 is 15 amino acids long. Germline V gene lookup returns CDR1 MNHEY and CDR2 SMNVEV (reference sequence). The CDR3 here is CASSEQGAGDYEQYF. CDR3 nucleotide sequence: TGTGCCAGCAGTGAACAGGGGGCGGGGGACTACGAGCAGTACTTC.

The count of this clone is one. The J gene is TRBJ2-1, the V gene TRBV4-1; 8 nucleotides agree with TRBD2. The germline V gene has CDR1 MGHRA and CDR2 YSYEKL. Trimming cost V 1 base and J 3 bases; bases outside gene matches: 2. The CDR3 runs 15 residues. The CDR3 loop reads CASSQGGGFYNEQFF. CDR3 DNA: TGCGCCAGCAGCCAAGGCGGGGGGTTCTACAATGAGCAGTTCTTC.

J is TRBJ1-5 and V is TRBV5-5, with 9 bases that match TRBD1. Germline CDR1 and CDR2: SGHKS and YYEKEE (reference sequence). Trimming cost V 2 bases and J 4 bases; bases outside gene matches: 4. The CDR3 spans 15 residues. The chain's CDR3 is CASSFNRGRNQPQHF. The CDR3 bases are TGTGCCAGCAGCTTCAACAGGGGGCGAAATCAGCCCCAGCATTTT.

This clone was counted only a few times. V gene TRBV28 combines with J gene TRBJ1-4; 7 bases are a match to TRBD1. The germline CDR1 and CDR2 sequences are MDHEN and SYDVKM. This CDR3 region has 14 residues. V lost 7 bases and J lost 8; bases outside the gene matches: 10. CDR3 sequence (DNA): TGTGCCAGCAAAAAACAGGGGAAGGAAGAAAAACTGTTTTTT. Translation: CASKKQGKEEKLFF.

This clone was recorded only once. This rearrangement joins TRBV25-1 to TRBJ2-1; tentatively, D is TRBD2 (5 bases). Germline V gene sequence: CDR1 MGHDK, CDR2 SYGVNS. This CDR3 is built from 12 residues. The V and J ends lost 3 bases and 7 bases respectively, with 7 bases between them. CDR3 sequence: CASSEIANEQFF. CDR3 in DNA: TGTGCCAGCAGTGAGATAGCGAATGAGCAGTTCTTC.

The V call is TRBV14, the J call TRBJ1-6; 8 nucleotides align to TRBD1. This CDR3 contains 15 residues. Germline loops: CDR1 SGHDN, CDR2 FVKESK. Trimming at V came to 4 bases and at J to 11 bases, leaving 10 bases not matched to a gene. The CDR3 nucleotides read TGTGCCAGCAGCCGGGGACAGGACGATTTTCCACCCCTCCACTTT. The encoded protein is CASSRGQDDFPPLHF.

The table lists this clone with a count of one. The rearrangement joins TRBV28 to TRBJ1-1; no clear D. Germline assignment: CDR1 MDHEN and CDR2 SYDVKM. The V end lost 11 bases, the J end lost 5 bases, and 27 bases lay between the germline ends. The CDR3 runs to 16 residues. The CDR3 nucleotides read TGTGCCGCGGGATTCAAGGGCTCCCGGGCGGAGACTGAAGCTTTCTTT. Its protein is CAAGFKGSRAETEAFF.

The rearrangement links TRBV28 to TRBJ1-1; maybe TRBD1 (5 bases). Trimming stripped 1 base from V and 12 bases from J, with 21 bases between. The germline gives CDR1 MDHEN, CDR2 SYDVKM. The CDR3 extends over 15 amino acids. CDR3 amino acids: CASSLSQTPVGGPFF. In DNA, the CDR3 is TGTGCCAGCAGTTTATCCCAGACACCGGTGGGGGGACCTTTCTTT.

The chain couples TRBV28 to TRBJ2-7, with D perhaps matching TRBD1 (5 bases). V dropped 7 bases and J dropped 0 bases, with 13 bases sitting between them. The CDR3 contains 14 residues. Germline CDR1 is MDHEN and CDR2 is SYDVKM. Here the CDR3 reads CASKRRATSYEQYF. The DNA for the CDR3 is TGTGCCAGCAAGCGCAGGGCCACCTCCTACGAGCAGTACTTC.

The CDR3 region is CASRRDRTYGYTF. In DNA, the CDR3 is TGTGCCAGCCGGCGGGACAGGACCTATGGCTACACCTTC. The chain carries TRBV19 and TRBJ1-2; 8 bases match TRBD1. Unmatched junction bases numbered 7, after V lost 9 bases and J lost 4 bases. From germline, CDR1 is LNHDA and CDR2 SQIVND (reference sequence). The CDR3 spans 13 residues.

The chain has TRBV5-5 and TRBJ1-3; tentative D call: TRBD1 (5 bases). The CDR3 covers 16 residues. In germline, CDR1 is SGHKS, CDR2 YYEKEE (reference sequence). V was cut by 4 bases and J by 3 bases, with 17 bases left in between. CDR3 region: CASSTSSRGDGNTIYF. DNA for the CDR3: TGTGCCAGCAGCACCTCCAGCCGGGGGGATGGAAACACCATATATTTT.

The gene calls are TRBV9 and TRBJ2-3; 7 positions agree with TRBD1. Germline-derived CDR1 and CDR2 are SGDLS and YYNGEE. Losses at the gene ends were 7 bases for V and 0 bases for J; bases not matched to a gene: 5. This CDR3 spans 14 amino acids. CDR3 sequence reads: CASGPGQSTDTQYF. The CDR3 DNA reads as TGTGCCAGCGGACCGGGACAGAGCACAGATACGCAGTATTTT.

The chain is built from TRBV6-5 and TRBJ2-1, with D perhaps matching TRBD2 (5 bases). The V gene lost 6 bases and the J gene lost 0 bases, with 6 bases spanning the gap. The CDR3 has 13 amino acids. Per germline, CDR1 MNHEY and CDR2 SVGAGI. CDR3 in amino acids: CASRDSSYNEQFF. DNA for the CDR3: TGTGCCAGCAGGGACTCCTCCTACAATGAGCAGTTCTTC.

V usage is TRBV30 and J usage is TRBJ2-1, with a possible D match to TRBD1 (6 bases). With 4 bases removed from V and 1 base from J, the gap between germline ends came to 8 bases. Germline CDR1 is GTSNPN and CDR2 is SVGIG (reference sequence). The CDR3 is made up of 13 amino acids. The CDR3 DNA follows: TGTGCCTGGAAGGGGGATTCCTACAATGAGCAGTTCTTC. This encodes CAWKGDSYNEQFF.

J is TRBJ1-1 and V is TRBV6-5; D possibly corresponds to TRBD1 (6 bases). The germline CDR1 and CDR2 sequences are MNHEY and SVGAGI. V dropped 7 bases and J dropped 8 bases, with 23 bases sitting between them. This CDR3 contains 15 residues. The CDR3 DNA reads TGTGCCAGCATTACGACCTCAGGGGTAACCCTGGAAGCTTTCTTT. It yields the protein CASITTSGVTLEAFF.